Sequencing of this T cell receptor (beta chain) was carried out in a study of blood T cell repertoires in COVID-19. Trimming took off 2 bases at V and 0 bases at J, with 20 bases between the two ends. The CDR3 consists of 20 residues. From germline, CDR1 is SNHLY and CDR2 FYNNEI. Profiled with immunoSEQ multiplex PCR; TCRdb holds only in-frame clones, not every one. The sample has some 150,000 clones, about four fifths seen once. This TCR was sampled from a woman older than 75 with acute or convalescent COVID-19. The V and J genes are TRBV2 and TRBJ1-6, with D possibly being TRBD1 (6 bases). The sequencing sample was made of peripheral blood. CDR3 residues: CASSEYPENRASSYNSPLHF. The CDR3 DNA follows: TGTGCCAGCAGTGAATACCCAGAGAACAGGGCCAGCTCCTATAATTCACCCCTCCACTTT.